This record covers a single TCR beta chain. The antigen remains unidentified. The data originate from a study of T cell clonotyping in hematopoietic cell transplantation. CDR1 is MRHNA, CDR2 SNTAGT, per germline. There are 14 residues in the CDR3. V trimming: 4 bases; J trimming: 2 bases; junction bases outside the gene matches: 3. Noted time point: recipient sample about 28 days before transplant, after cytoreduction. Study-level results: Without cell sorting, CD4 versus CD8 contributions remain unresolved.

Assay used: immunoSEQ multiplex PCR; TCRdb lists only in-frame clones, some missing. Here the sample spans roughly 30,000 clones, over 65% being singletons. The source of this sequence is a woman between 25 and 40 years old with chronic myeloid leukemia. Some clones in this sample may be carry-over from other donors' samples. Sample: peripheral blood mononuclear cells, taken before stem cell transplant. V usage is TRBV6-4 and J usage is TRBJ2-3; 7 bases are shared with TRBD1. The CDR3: CASSAGGDTDTQYF. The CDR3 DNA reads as TGTGCCAGCAGTGCAGGGGGAGACACAGATACGCAGTATTTT.